The 21 T cell receptor beta chains below come from one sample, sequenced in a study of blood T cell repertoires in COVID-19. Measured with immunoSEQ multiplex PCR; TCRdb has only the in-frame clones, and not every one. The sample consists of 200,000 to 250,000 clones, about 81% of them appearing once. Material: peripheral blood. These receptors were taken from a woman aged 65 to 85 with COVID-19, enrolled during active disease.

This sequence joins TRBV19 and TRBJ1-2; maybe TRBD1 (6 bases). The germline gives CDR1 LNHDA, CDR2 SQIVND (reference sequence). V lost 5 bases and J 7 bases, leaving 14 bases between the germline ends. The CDR3 is made up of 13 amino acids. In DNA, the CDR3 is TGTGCCAGTAGTTCCAGGGGTTCGTTTGGCTACACCTTC. It codes for CASSSRGSFGYTF.

The V call is TRBV7-2, the J call TRBJ2-7; 11 bases are shared with TRBD2. The V segment lost 3 bases and the J segment 2 bases; nucleotides outside the gene matches: 6. The CDR3 has 16 residues. CDR1 is SGHTA and CDR2 is FQGNSA in the germline V gene. Here the CDR3 DNA reads TGTGCCAGCAGCTTGAGTGCTAGCGGGAGGACCTACGAGCAGTACTTC. It translates to CASSLSASGRTYEQYF.

This clone was seen just once. The rearrangement uses TRBV3-1 (or the pseudogene TRBV3-2) and TRBJ2-1; 7 nucleotides align to TRBD2. V shed 0 bases and J 12 bases; nucleotides not matched to a gene: 11. The CDR3 consists of 15 residues. CDR1 and CDR2 from the germline V gene are LGHDT and YNNKEL (reference sequence). CDR3 protein: CASSQDLVGGSGQFF. The DNA for the CDR3 is TGTGCCAGCAGCCAAGATTTGGTGGGAGGGAGCGGGCAGTTCTTC.

The CDR3 region has the DNA TGCGCCAGCAGCTACCAGGGGTCTAGGGGCTACACCTTC. Translated, it gives CASSYQGSRGYTF. The J gene is TRBJ1-2, the V gene TRBV4-3, with D perhaps TRBD1 (6 bases). The CDR3 totals 13 residues. Trimming took off 5 bases at V and 8 bases at J, with 15 bases between the two ends. The germline CDR1 and CDR2 sequences are LGHNA and YSLEER.

The chain carries TRBV28 and TRBJ1-3; TRBD1 is a possible D gene (5 bases). CDR3 length equals 14 residues. Per germline, CDR1 MDHEN and CDR2 SYDVKM. Trimming took off 5 bases at V and 4 bases at J, with 12 bases between the two ends. The CDR3 sequence is CASSRGGAGNTIYF. The CDR3 nucleotides are TGTGCCAGCAGTAGAGGAGGGGCAGGAAACACCATATATTTT.

The V and J genes are TRBV5-4 and TRBJ2-1; D is unclear. This CDR3 region has 14 residues. The V and J ends lost 1 base and 14 bases respectively, with 19 bases between them. CDR1 is SGHNT, CDR2 YYREEE, per germline (reference sequence). CDR3 sequence: CASSLRVSPYYKFF. The CDR3 DNA follows: TGTGCCAGCAGCTTGCGAGTATCACCGTATTATAAGTTCTTC.

This clone was recorded once. The chain has TRBV5-8 and TRBJ1-5, with D possibly matching TRBD1 (6 bases). The length of the CDR3 is 15 residues. CDR1 and CDR2 (germline): SGHTS, YDEGEE. Trimming took off 7 bases at V and 3 bases at J, with 17 bases between the two ends. CDR3 in amino acids: CASQKGTIDNQPQHF. The CDR3 DNA follows: TGTGCCAGCCAAAAGGGGACAATCGACAATCAGCCCCAGCATTTT.

This clone was found a few times. This chain connects TRBV3-1 (or the pseudogene TRBV3-2) to TRBJ1-6, with 8 bases fitting TRBD1. Germline assignment: CDR1 LGHDT and CDR2 YNNKEL (reference sequence). The CDR3 totals 14 residues. J gave up 9 bases and V 6 bases, and 7 bases lay outside the gene matches. The CDR3 DNA is TGTGCCAGCAGGACAGGGGAGAGAGGTTCACCCCTCCACTTT. Translated, it gives CASRTGERGSPLHF.

The genes are TRBV27 and TRBJ1-4; D possibly corresponds to TRBD1 (5 bases). Germline loops: CDR1 MNHEY, CDR2 SMNVEV (reference sequence). V gave up 3 bases and J gave up 4 bases, with 18 bases separating them. This CDR3 spans 17 amino acids. CDR3 DNA: TGTGCCAGCAGTTTTAGGGGACTCGCAGGGCTTAATGAAAAACTGTTTTTT. Amino acid sequence: CASSFRGLAGLNEKLFF.

V and J are TRBV18 and TRBJ1-4; TRBD1 might be the D (6 bases). The germline gives CDR1 KGHSH, CDR2 LQKENI. CDR3 length: 13 residues. V was cut by 9 bases and J by 3 bases, with 11 bases left in between. Written as DNA, the CDR3 is TGTGCCAGTTCCAGGGGCCCTAATGAAAAACTGTTTTTT. Translation: CASSRGPNEKLFF.

This clone was seen repeatedly, ten times or more. The V and J genes are TRBV3-1 (or the pseudogene TRBV3-2) and TRBJ2-2, with 8 positions matching TRBD2. This CDR3 has 14 amino acids. After removal of 7 bases from V and 7 bases from J, the junction contained 8 bases not matched to a gene. The germline V gene encodes CDR1 LGHDT and CDR2 YNNKEL (reference sequence). CDR3 DNA sequence: TGTGCCAGCACCATACGGGAGGGAATCGGGGAGCTGTTTTTT. Translating it yields CASTIREGIGELFF.

This chain uses TRBV28 with TRBJ2-7; tentative D call: TRBD1 (6 bases). CDR3 size: 11 residues. Germline V gene sequence: CDR1 MDHEN, CDR2 SYDVKM. The V end lost 7 bases, the J end lost 4 bases, and 8 bases lay between the germline ends. The CDR3 bases are TGTGCCAGCACCCAGGGGTACGAGCAGTACTTC. Its protein is CASTQGYEQYF. The full variable domain, rest sourced from reference TRBV28 and TRBJ2-7, is DVKVTQSSRYLVKRTGEKVFLECVQDMDHENMFWYRQDPGLGLRLIYFSYDVKMKEKGDIPEGYSVSREKKERFSLILESASTNQTSMYLCASTQGYEQYFGPGTRLTVT.

The V call is TRBV6-2 or TRBV6-3, the J call TRBJ2-7, with 10 positions matching TRBD2. CDR1 and CDR2 (germline): MNHEY, SVGEGT. V was pared by 5 bases and J by 0 bases, with 7 bases of the junction left unmatched. The CDR3 loop spans 16 amino acids. This CDR3 reads CASSTWTSGTSYEQYF. CDR3 in DNA: TGTGCCAGCAGTACATGGACTAGCGGTACCTCCTACGAGCAGTACTTC.

This clone was seen only once. J is TRBJ2-7 and V is TRBV15; D unresolved. Deletions cut 0 bases from V and 0 bases from J, with 9 bases between. CDR3 length equals 15 residues. The V gene's germline CDR1 is LNHNV and CDR2 YYDKDF (reference sequence). The CDR3 nucleotides are TGTGCCACCAGCAGAGAGGCTGGAGCCTCCTACGAGCAGTACTTC. Translation gives CATSREAGASYEQYF.

The chain is built from TRBV6-5 and TRBJ2-7, with TRBD1 identical over 9 bases. CDR1 MNHEY and CDR2 SVGAGI come from the germline V gene. V shed 4 bases, J shed 3 bases, and the junction held 10 bases outside the gene matches. CDR3 length: 16 amino acids. This chain's CDR3 is CASSFLGTGQGYEQYF. The CDR3 DNA sequence: TGTGCCAGCAGTTTCCTGGGTACGGGACAGGGCTACGAGCAGTACTTC.

In this sample, this clone turned up once. This chain uses TRBV19 with TRBJ2-4, with 10 nucleotides matching TRBD2. The germline V gene encodes CDR1 LNHDA and CDR2 SQIVND (reference sequence). J was trimmed by 7 bases and V by 3 bases; bases with no gene match: 6. The CDR3 contains 15 residues. CDR3 sequence reads: CASSIRLAGHNIQYF. The CDR3 region has the DNA TGTGCCAGTAGTATTAGACTAGCGGGCCACAACATTCAGTACTTC.

The chain joins TRBV19 to TRBJ2-5; the match to TRBD1 covers 8 bases. V lost 3 bases to trimming and J lost 1 base; unmatched junction nucleotides: 4. Looked up from germline, CDR1 is LNHDA and CDR2 is SQIVND (reference sequence). The CDR3 runs 15 residues. DNA for the CDR3: TGTGCCAGTAGTATCGGACAGGGACTCCAAGAGACCCAGTACTTC. The encoded protein is CASSIGQGLQETQYF.

This clone was detected only once. The chain links TRBV19 to TRBJ2-2, with 8 bases aligning to TRBD2. The CDR3 consists of 16 residues. V lost 0 bases, J lost 6 bases, and 6 bases stayed unmatched. Germline-derived CDR1 and CDR2 are LNHDA and SQIVND (reference sequence). The CDR3 nucleotides read TGTGCCAGTAGTATAGATCGGGGGGGCCCCGCCGGGGAGCTGTTTTTT. It specifies CASSIDRGGPAGELFF.

The chain is built from TRBV19 and TRBJ2-4; the D is unclear. Germline V lookup: CDR1 LNHDA, CDR2 SQIVND (reference sequence). CDR3 length equals 18 residues. Between the trimmed V and J ends, which lost 4 bases and 0 bases, there was a span of 19 bases. CDR3 in amino acids: CASSTPLGLTIAKNIQYF. CDR3 sequence (DNA): TGTGCCAGTAGTACTCCCCTGGGCCTGACGATAGCCAAAAACATTCAGTACTTC.

The chain joins TRBV5-6 to TRBJ2-1; 8 bases map to TRBD1. Trimming cost V 2 bases and J 6 bases; bases outside gene matches: 1. This CDR3 has 13 amino acids. Germline values: CDR1 SGHDT, CDR2 YYEEEE. This CDR3 reads CASSFGQGNEQFF. CDR3 coding DNA: TGTGCCAGCAGCTTCGGACAGGGCAATGAGCAGTTCTTC.

This clone was found once. V gene TRBV6-2 or TRBV6-3 combines with J gene TRBJ2-7; no clear D. Germline CDR1 and CDR2: MNHEY and SVGEGT. The CDR3 spans 15 residues. V lost 2 bases, J lost 3 bases, and 14 bases lay in between. The CDR3 bases are TGTGCCAGCAGTTACCCAGGCGTCGGAAACTACGAGCAGTACTTC. Amino acid sequence: CASSYPGVGNYEQYF.